The 8 T cell receptor beta chains presented below share a single source sample, sequenced in a study of blood T cell repertoires in COVID-19. TCRdb's copy holds only in-frame clones and misses some; the assay was immunoSEQ multiplex PCR. The data contain approximately 180,000 clones, 85% to 90% of them seen just once; the ten biggest clones take up 2% to 2.5%. Sequencing was carried out using PBMCs or T cells enriched from blood (not recorded which). The origin of the receptors is a woman aged 40 to 55 with acute COVID-19.

The chain has TRBV27 and TRBJ1-2; TRBD1 matches at 11 bases. V shed 5 bases and J 8 bases; nucleotides not matched to a gene: 7. Germline V lookup: CDR1 MNHEY, CDR2 SMNVEV (reference sequence). This CDR3 comprises 14 residues. DNA for the CDR3: TGTGCCAGCAGTCCGGGACAGGGGGTTTTAGGCTACACCTTC. Its protein is CASSPGQGVLGYTF.

This chain connects TRBV11-3 to TRBJ2-7, with 9 bases aligning to TRBD1. After removal of 6 bases from V and 1 base from J, the junction contained 7 bases not matched to a gene. Germline lookup yields CDR1 SGHNT and CDR2 YENEEA. The CDR3 loop spans 15 amino acids. The CDR3 bases are TGTGCCAGCAGTCTGGACAGGGGACATTCCTACGAGCAGTACTTC. Translating gives CASSLDRGHSYEQYF.

This sequence joins TRBV28 and TRBJ1-5, with TRBD1 matching 7 bases. After removal of 1 base from V and 4 bases from J, the junction contained 10 bases not matched to a gene. The CDR3 sequence is 17 residues long. Germline-derived CDR1 and CDR2 are MDHEN and SYDVKM. CDR3 sequence: CASSLYSNSGGNQPQHF. The CDR3 DNA reads TGTGCCAGCAGTTTATATAGTAATTCAGGGGGTAATCAGCCCCAGCATTTT.

This clone was detected once. The V call is TRBV6-5, the J call TRBJ2-3; 9 bases fit TRBD1. V shed 6 bases, J shed 0 bases, and the junction held 4 bases outside the gene matches. CDR1 is MNHEY and CDR2 is SVGAGI in the germline V gene. This CDR3 region has 15 residues. CDR3: CASRLQGASTDTQYF. CDR3 DNA: TGTGCCAGCAGATTACAGGGGGCAAGCACAGATACGCAGTATTTT.

The gene calls are TRBV3-1 (or the pseudogene TRBV3-2) and TRBJ1-2; no clear D. Germline V gene sequence: CDR1 LGHDT, CDR2 YNNKEL (reference sequence). This CDR3 has 13 amino acids. V lost 3 bases to trimming and J lost 2 bases, with 7 bases between them. CDR3 sequence: CASSHGENYGYTF. In DNA, the CDR3 is TGTGCCAGCAGCCACGGAGAGAACTATGGCTACACCTTC.

The chain recombines TRBV25-1 with TRBJ2-2; 9 bases are shared with TRBD1. This CDR3 spans 14 amino acids. CDR1 and CDR2 (germline): MGHDK, SYGVNS. Unmatched junction bases numbered 11, after V lost 7 bases and J lost 11 bases. The CDR3 is CASIGQGLVGELFF. In nucleotides, the CDR3 is TGTGCCAGCATCGGACAGGGGTTGGTTGGAGAGCTGTTTTTT. Full variable domain (missing parts from reference TRBV25-1 and TRBJ2-2): EADIYQTPRYLVIGTGKKITLECSQTMGHDKMYWYQQDPGMELHLIHYSYGVNSTEKGDLSSESTVSRIRTEHFPLTLESARPSHTSQYLCASIGQGLVGELFFGEGSRLTVL.

The chain employs TRBV3-1 (or the pseudogene TRBV3-2) and TRBJ1-4, with a possible D match to TRBD1 (5 bases). The germline CDR1 and CDR2 sequences are LGHDT and YNNKEL (reference sequence). This CDR3 is 15 amino acids long. Deletions cut 1 base from V and 4 bases from J, with 10 bases between. CDR3 sequence reads: CASSQARVGNEKLFF. CDR3 DNA: TGTGCCAGCAGCCAAGCCAGGGTCGGTAATGAAAAACTGTTTTTT.

The CDR3 region has the DNA TGCGCCAGCAGCCAAGCCGACAGGGCGAACACTGAAGCTTTCTTT. This encodes CASSQADRANTEAFF. This chain uses TRBV4-3 with TRBJ1-1; TRBD1 aligns across 7 bases. Per the germline V gene, CDR1 is LGHNA and CDR2 is YSLEER. V was pared by 1 base and J by 1 base, with 3 bases of the junction left unmatched. This CDR3 spans 15 amino acids.